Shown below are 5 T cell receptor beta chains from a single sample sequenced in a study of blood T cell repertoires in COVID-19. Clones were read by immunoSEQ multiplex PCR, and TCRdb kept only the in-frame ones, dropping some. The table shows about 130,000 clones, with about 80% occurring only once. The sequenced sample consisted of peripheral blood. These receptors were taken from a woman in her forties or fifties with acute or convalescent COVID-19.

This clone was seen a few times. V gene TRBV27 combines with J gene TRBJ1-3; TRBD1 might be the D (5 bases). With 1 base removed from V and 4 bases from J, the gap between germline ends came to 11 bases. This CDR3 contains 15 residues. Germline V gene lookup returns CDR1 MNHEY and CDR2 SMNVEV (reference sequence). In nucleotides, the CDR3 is TGTGCCAGCAGTTTATTTCCAGGGAAAGGAAACACCATATATTTT. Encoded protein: CASSLFPGKGNTIYF.

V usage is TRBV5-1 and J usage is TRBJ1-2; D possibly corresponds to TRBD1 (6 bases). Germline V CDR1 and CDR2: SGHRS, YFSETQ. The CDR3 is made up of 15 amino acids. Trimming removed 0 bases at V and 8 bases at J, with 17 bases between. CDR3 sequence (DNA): TGCGCCAGCAGCTTGGATTTTTCAGGGGTGAAGGGCTACACCTTC. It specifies CASSLDFSGVKGYTF.

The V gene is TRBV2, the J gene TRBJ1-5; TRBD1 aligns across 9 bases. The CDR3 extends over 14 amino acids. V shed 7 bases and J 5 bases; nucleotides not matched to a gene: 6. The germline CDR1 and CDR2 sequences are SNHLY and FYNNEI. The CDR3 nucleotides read TGTGCCAGCAAATACGACAGGGGGGATCAGCCCCAGCATTTT. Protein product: CASKYDRGDQPQHF.

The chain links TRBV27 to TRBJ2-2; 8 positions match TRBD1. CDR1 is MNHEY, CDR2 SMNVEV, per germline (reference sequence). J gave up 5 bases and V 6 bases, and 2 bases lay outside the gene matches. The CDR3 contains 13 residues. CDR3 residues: CASSRGLTGELFF. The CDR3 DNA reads TGTGCCAGCAGCAGGGGGCTGACCGGGGAGCTGTTTTTT.

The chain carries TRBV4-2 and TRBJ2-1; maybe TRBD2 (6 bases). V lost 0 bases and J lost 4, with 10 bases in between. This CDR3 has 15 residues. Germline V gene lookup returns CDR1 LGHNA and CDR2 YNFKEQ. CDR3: CASSQEFGGYNEQFF. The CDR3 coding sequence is TGTGCCAGCAGCCAAGAATTCGGGGGTTACAATGAGCAGTTCTTC.